This record concerns one TCR beta chain sequence. The study drew participants aged roughly 18 to 95 years from around 24 US areas. Participant-given clinical history determined each cohort assignment. The sample originates from a study of blood T cell repertoires in COVID-19. The wider study: Whether acute or convalescent, the COVID-19 samples came from the United States, Italy and Spain.

Original handling: Cell counts per sample came from amplifying reference gene primers. Method: immunoSEQ multiplex PCR; TCRdb's copy keeps in-frame clones and lacks some. From that table come the V and J calls and clone size; the DNA was used to work out D and trimming. The table records a few hundred thousand clones, roughly 90% of them present only once. This CDR3 comprises 14 residues. V was shortened by 5 bases and J by 6 bases, with 14 bases between the two germline ends. Germline-derived CDR1 and CDR2 are SGHVS and FQNEAQ. The chain employs TRBV7-8 and TRBJ2-1; no definite D call. The sequence came from a woman in her forties who had been exposed to COVID-19. Sample: PBMCs or T cells enriched from blood (not recorded which). The CDR3 spells CASSVGNGVNEQFF. The CDR3 DNA reads as TGTGCCAGCAGCGTTGGAAACGGAGTCAATGAGCAGTTCTTC. Full variable domain (missing parts from reference TRBV7-8 and TRBJ2-1): GAGVSQSPRYKVAKRGQDVALRCDPISGHVSLFWYQQALGQGPEFLTYFQNEAQLDKSGLPSDRFFAERPEGSVSTLKIQRTQQEDSAVYLCASSVGNGVNEQFFGPGTRLTVL.